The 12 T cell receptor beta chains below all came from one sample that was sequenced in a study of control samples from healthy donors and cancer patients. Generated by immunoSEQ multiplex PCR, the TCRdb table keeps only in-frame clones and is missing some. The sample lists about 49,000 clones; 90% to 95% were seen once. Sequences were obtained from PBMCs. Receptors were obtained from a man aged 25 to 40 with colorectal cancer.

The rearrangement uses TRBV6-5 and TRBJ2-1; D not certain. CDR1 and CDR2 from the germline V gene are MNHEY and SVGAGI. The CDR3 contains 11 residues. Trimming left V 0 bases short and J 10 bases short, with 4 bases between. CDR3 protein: CASSYSGEQFF. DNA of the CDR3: TGTGCCAGCAGTTACTCGGGGGAGCAGTTCTTC.

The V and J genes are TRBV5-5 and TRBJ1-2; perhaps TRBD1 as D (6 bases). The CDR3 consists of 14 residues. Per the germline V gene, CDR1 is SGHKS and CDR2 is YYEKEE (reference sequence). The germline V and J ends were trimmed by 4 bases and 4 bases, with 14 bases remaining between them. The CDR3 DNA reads TGTGCCAGCAGCGCGGGGGCGCAGGGCTATGGCTACACCTTC. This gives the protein CASSAGAQGYGYTF.

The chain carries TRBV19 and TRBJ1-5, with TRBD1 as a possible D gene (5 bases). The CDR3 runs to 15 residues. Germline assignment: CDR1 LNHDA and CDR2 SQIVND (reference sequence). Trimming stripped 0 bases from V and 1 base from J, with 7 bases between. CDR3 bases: TGTGCCAGTAGTATAGAGGGGCAGAGCAATCAGCCCCAGCATTTT. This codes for CASSIEGQSNQPQHF.

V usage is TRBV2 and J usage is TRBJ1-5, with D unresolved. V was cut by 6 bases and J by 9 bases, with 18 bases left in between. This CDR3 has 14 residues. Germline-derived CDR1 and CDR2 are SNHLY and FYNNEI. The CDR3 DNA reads TGTGCCAGCAGGGAGGGAAGGGATCTGGGGCCCCAGCATTTT. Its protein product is CASREGRDLGPQHF. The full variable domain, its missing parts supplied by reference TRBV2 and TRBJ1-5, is EPEVTQTPSHQVTQMGQEVILRCVPISNHLYFYWYRQILGQKVEFLVSFYNNEISEKSEIFDDQFSVERPDGSNFTLKIRSTKLEDSAMYFCASREGRDLGPQHFGDGTRLSIL.

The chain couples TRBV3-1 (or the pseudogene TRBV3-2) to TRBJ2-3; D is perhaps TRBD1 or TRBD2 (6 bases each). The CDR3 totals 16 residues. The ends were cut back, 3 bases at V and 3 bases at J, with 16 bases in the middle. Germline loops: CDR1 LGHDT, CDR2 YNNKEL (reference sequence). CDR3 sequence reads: CASSQRGARGTDTQYF. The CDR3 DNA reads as TGTGCCAGCAGCCAGAGGGGGGCCCGCGGGACAGATACGCAGTATTTT.

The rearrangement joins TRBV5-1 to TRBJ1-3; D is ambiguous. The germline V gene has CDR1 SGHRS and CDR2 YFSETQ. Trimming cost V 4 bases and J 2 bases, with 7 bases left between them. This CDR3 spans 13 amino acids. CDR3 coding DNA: TGCGCCAGCAGCGATCCACCTGGAAACACCATATATTTT. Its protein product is CASSDPPGNTIYF.

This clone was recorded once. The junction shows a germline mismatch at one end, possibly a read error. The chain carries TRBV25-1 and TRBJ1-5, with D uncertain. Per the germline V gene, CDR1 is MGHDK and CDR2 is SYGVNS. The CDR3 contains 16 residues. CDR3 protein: CANSESGVGLQLPQHF. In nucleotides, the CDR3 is TGTGCCAACAGTGAATCCGGTGTAGGACTCCAGCTACCCCAGCATTTT.

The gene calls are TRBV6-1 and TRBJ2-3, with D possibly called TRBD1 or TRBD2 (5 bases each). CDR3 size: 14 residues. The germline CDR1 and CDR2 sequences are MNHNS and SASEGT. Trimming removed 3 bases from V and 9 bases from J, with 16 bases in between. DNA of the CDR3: TGTGCCAGCAGTGAGGGGACCCTTCTTCCAACGCAGTATTTT. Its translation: CASSEGTLLPTQYF.

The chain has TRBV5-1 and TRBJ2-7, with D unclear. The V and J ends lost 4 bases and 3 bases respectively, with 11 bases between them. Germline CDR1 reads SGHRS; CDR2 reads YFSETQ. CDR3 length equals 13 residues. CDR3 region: CASSGPDGYEQYF. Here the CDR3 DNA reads TGCGCCAGCAGCGGACCGGACGGCTACGAGCAGTACTTC. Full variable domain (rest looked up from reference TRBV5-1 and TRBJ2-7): KAGVTQTPRYLIKTRGQQVTLSCSPISGHRSVSWYQQTPGQGLQFLFEYFSETQRNKGNFPGRFSGRQFSNSRSEMNVSTLELGDSALYLCASSGPDGYEQYFGPGTRLTVT.

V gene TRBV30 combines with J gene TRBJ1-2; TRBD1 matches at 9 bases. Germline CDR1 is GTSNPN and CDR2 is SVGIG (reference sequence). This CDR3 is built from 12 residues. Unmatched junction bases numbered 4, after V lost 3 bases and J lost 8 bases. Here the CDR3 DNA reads TGTGCCTGGAGGGGGACAGGGCAAGGCTACACCTTC. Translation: CAWRGTGQGYTF.

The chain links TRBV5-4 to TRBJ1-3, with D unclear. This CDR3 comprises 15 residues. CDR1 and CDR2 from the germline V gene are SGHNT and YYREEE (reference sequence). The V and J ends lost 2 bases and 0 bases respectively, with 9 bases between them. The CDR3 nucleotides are TGTGCCAGCAGCTTAGGACCCCCCTCTGGAAACACCATATATTTT. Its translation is CASSLGPPSGNTIYF. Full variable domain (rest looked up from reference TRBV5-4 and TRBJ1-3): ETGVTQSPTHLIKTRGQQVTLRCSSQSGHNTVSWYQQALGQGPQFIFQYYREEENGRGNFPPRFSGLQFPNYSSELNVNALELDDSALYLCASSLGPPSGNTIYFGEGSWLTVV.

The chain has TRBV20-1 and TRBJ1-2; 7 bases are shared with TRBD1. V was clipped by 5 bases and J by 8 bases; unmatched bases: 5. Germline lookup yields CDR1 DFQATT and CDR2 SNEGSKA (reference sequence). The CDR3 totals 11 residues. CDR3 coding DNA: TGCAGTGCTGTAACAGGGGAAGGCTACACCTTC. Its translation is CSAVTGEGYTF.